A selection of T cell receptor beta chains follows, all from one sample in a study of cytomegalovirus exposure and HLA in healthy donors. The assay was immunoSEQ multiplex PCR, and TCRdb's table has in-frame clones only and misses some. The profile shows about 110,000 clones, roughly four fifths of them singletons. The sample consisted of PBMCs. The origin of the receptors is a man younger than 30 in good health and CMV-seronegative. Both conserved end residues are part of each CDR3. The D gene is left open where the match is weak. The listing skips clone size in some rows; elsewhere it reads once, few, many or a size class.

size: .
V: TRBV5-1
J: TRBJ1-5
D: .
CDR3: CASSLSGGDNQPQHF
DNA: TGCGCCAGCAGCTTGTCCGGAGGGGATAATCAGCCCCAGCATTTT

size: .
V: TRBV7-9
J: TRBJ1-2
D: .
CDR3: CASSLAHSYGYTF
DNA: TGTGCCAGCAGCTTAGCGCACAGCTATGGCTACACCTTC

size: .
V: TRBV4-3
J: TRBJ1-6
D: .
CDR3: CVSSHGDTDSPLHF
DNA: TGCGTCAGCAGCCACGGGGACACAGACTCACCCCTCCACTTT

size: .
V: TRBV18
J: TRBJ2-7
D: .
CDR3: CASSPPRGAGVEQYF
DNA: TGTGCCAGCTCACCACCCCGCGGGGCAGGCGTCGAGCAGTACTTC

size: .
V: TRBV5-8
J: TRBJ2-2
D: TRBD2
CDR3: CASSPVGLAGGRGTGELFF
DNA: TGTGCCAGCAGCCCAGTCGGGCTAGCGGGGGGGCGAGGCACCGGGGAGCTGTTTTTT

size: .
V: TRBV5-5
J: TRBJ1-2
D: TRBD1
CDR3: CASSLSDRDGYTF
DNA: TGTGCCAGCAGCCTATCGGACAGGGATGGCTACACCTTC

size: .
V: TRBV6-1
J: TRBJ2-1
D: TRBD1
CDR3: CASMLWDRGRDEQFF
DNA: TGTGCCAGCATGCTTTGGGACAGGGGCAGGGATGAGCAGTTCTTC

size: .
V: TRBV9
J: TRBJ1-4
D: TRBD1
CDR3: CASSAGTGRDEKLFF
DNA: TGTGCCAGCAGCGCTGGGACAGGAAGGGATGAAAAACTGTTTTTT

size: .
V: TRBV2
J: TRBJ2-2
D: .
CDR3: CASSLVNWWLFF
DNA: TGTGCCAGCAGCCTCGTCAACTGGTGGCTGTTTTTT

size: .
V: TRBV18
J: TRBJ2-3
D: .
CDR3: CASADLPDTQYF
DNA: TGTGCCAGCGCGGACTTACCGGATACGCAGTATTTT

size: .
V: TRBV28
J: TRBJ2-7
D: TRBD2
CDR3: CASSFLAGGPYEQYF
DNA: TGTGCCAGCAGTTTCCTAGCGGGGGGCCCCTACGAGCAGTACTTC

size: few
V: TRBV28
J: TRBJ1-1
D: TRBD1
CDR3: CASRRGPEAFF
DNA: TGTGCCAGCAGGAGGGGGCCTGAAGCTTTCTTT

size: .
V: TRBV6-1
J: TRBJ2-3
D: .
CDR3: CASSEDRTTDTQYF
DNA: TGTGCCAGCAGTGAAGACAGGACGACAGATACGCAGTATTTT

size: .
V: TRBV5-1
J: TRBJ2-7
D: TRBD1
CDR3: CASSRDSSAYEQYF
DNA: TGCGCCAGCAGCAGGGACAGTAGCGCCTACGAGCAGTACTTC

size: .
V: TRBV6-1
J: TRBJ2-3
D: TRBD2
CDR3: CASSEDASGADTQYF
DNA: TGTGCCAGCAGTGAAGATGCTAGCGGGGCAGATACGCAGTATTTT

size: few
V: TRBV28
J: TRBJ1-2
D: .
CDR3: CASSSGLNNYGYTF
DNA: TGTGCCAGCAGTTCAGGGCTAAATAACTATGGCTACACCTTC

size: .
V: TRBV29-1
J: TRBJ2-1
D: .
CDR3: CSARSNNEQFF
DNA: TGCAGCGCCCGGTCTAACAATGAGCAGTTCTTC

size: .
V: TRBV7-6
J: TRBJ1-1
D: TRBD1
CDR3: CASRPTGGAGNTEAFF
DNA: TGTGCCAGCAGGCCGACAGGGGGCGCAGGGAACACTGAAGCTTTCTTT

size: .
V: TRBV4-2
J: TRBJ2-1
D: .
CDR3: CASSQDGDLNEQFF
DNA: TGTGCCAGCAGCCAAGATGGAGACTTGAATGAGCAGTTCTTC

size: .
V: TRBV7-2
J: TRBJ2-2
D: TRBD1
CDR3: CASSLGSATGRTGELFF
DNA: TGTGCCAGCAGCTTAGGGAGCGCGACAGGGAGAACCGGGGAGCTGTTTTTT

size: few
V: TRBV18
J: TRBJ2-7
D: TRBD2
CDR3: CASSPGTSGKTYEQYF
DNA: TGTGCCAGCTCACCGGGGACTAGCGGAAAAACCTACGAGCAGTACTTC

size: .
V: TRBV2
J: TRBJ2-3
D: TRBD1
CDR3: CAGKRDRGTDTQYF
DNA: TGTGCCGGCAAACGGGACAGGGGGACAGATACGCAGTATTTT

size: once
V: TRBV4-3
J: TRBJ2-7
D: TRBD1
CDR3: CASSQENRGSYEQYF
DNA: TGCGCCAGCAGCCAAGAAAACAGGGGGTCCTACGAGCAGTACTTC

size: .
V: TRBV4-3
J: TRBJ1-6
D: TRBD1
CDR3: CASSHRQGILHF
DNA: TGCGCCAGCAGCCACCGACAGGGCATCCTCCACTTT

size: .
V: TRBV7-9
J: TRBJ1-1
D: .
CDR3: CASQEGTGTEAFF
DNA: TGTGCCAGCCAAGAGGGCACGGGCACTGAAGCTTTCTTT

size: few
V: TRBV27
J: TRBJ2-3
D: .
CDR3: CASSLFAGAADTQYF
DNA: TGTGCCAGCAGTTTATTTGCGGGGGCTGCAGATACGCAGTATTTT

size: .
V: TRBV5-6
J: TRBJ1-2
D: .
CDR3: CASSLEGVPNYGYTF
DNA: TGTGCCAGCAGCTTGGAGGGGGTGCCAAACTATGGCTACACCTTC

size: .
V: TRBV5-1
J: TRBJ2-3
D: TRBD1
CDR3: CASSSLPQGATDTQYF
DNA: TGCGCCAGCAGTTCCCTTCCACAGGGGGCGACGGATACGCAGTATTTT

size: .
V: TRBV19
J: TRBJ2-3
D: TRBD1
CDR3: CASTPRQGAAVDTQYF
DNA: TGTGCCAGTACCCCGAGACAGGGAGCTGCTGTCGATACGCAGTATTTT

size: once
V: TRBV6-5
J: TRBJ2-1
D: TRBD1
CDR3: CASSPSGTGRRKQFF
DNA: TGTGCCAGCAGTCCTTCGGGGACAGGACGTAGAAAGCAGTTCTTC

size: .
V: TRBV9
J: TRBJ2-7
D: TRBD2
CDR3: CASSVGAGVSYEQYF
DNA: TGTGCCAGCAGCGTGGGAGCGGGGGTTAGCTACGAGCAGTACTTC

size: .
V: TRBV7-2
J: TRBJ2-4
D: .
CDR3: CASSVGAGNIQYF
DNA: TGTGCCAGCAGTGTGGGGGCCGGAAACATTCAGTACTTC

size: .
V: TRBV7-3
J: TRBJ2-1
D: TRBD1
CDR3: CASSSDRGEQFF
DNA: TGTGCCAGCAGCTCTGACAGGGGGGAGCAGTTCTTC

size: .
V: TRBV7-9
J: TRBJ1-4
D: TRBD1
CDR3: CSLNRQGEEKLFF
DNA: TGTTCCCTTAATCGACAGGGGGAGGAAAAACTGTTTTTT

size: .
V: TRBV5-1
J: TRBJ1-4
D: TRBD1
CDR3: CASSLGQGTEKLFF
DNA: TGCGCCAGCAGCTTGGGACAGGGCACTGAAAAACTGTTTTTT

size: .
V: TRBV5-1
J: TRBJ2-5
D: .
CDR3: CASSLSGKTQETQYF
DNA: TGCGCCAGCAGCTTGAGTGGCAAGACACAAGAGACCCAGTACTTC

size: .
V: TRBV29-1
J: TRBJ1-2
D: .
CDR3: CSVEGQSRYGYTF
DNA: TGCAGCGTTGAAGGACAGTCTCGCTATGGCTACACCTTC

size: .
V: TRBV2
J: TRBJ1-2
D: .
CDR3: CASSVRFYGYTF
DNA: TGTGCCAGCAGTGTGCGGTTCTATGGCTACACCTTC

size: few
V: TRBV4-3
J: TRBJ2-1
D: TRBD2
CDR3: CASSYRTSGGAVNEQFF
DNA: TGCGCCAGCAGCTACCGGACTAGCGGGGGGGCCGTCAATGAGCAGTTCTTC

size: .
V: TRBV5-1
J: TRBJ2-1
D: TRBD1
CDR3: CASSLGGQGYEQFF
DNA: TGCGCCAGCAGCTTGGGGGGACAGGGTTATGAGCAGTTCTTC

size: .
V: TRBV6-5
J: TRBJ2-1
D: TRBD2
CDR3: CASSSPGTSGVEQFF
DNA: TGTGCCAGCAGTTCACCCGGGACTAGCGGGGTCGAGCAGTTCTTC

size: .
V: TRBV27
J: TRBJ1-5
D: .
CDR3: CASSGTSQGNQPQHF
DNA: TGTGCCAGCAGTGGTACTTCGCAGGGGAATCAGCCCCAGCATTTT

size: .
V: TRBV19
J: TRBJ2-2
D: .
CDR3: CASSTSDYQTGELFF
DNA: TGTGCCAGTAGTACGTCGGACTACCAGACCGGGGAGCTGTTTTTT

size: .
V: TRBV7-2
J: TRBJ2-6
D: .
CDR3: CASSYRASGANVLTF
DNA: TGTGCCAGCAGCTACAGAGCTTCTGGGGCCAACGTCCTGACTTTC

size: .
V: TRBV27
J: TRBJ2-7
D: .
CDR3: CASSSAGPTYEQYF
DNA: TGTGCCAGCAGTTCCGCCGGTCCTACCTACGAGCAGTACTTC

size: .
V: TRBV29-1
J: TRBJ2-5
D: TRBD1
CDR3: CSVPATGRTQYF
DNA: TGCAGCGTGCCCGCGACAGGGAGGACCCAGTACTTC

size: .
V: TRBV19
J: TRBJ1-1
D: TRBD1
CDR3: CATIDRGKTEAFF
DNA: TGTGCCACCATTGACAGGGGGAAAACTGAAGCTTTCTTT

size: .
V: TRBV28
J: TRBJ2-7
D: .
CDR3: CASSLVSQNEQYF
DNA: TGTGCCAGCAGTTTAGTCTCGCAGAACGAGCAGTACTTC

size: .
V: TRBV10-3
J: TRBJ1-3
D: .
CDR3: CAINSDGAGNTIYF
DNA: TGTGCCATCAATTCGGACGGGGCTGGAAACACCATATATTTT

size: .
V: TRBV7-9
J: TRBJ1-4
D: TRBD1
CDR3: CASSLGTGSNEKLFF
DNA: TGTGCCAGCAGCTTGGGGACAGGAAGTAATGAAAAACTGTTTTTT

size: .
V: TRBV7-9
J: TRBJ2-7
D: .
CDR3: CASGTDEQYF
DNA: TGTGCCAGCGGTACGGACGAGCAGTACTTC

size: once
V: TRBV10-3
J: TRBJ2-7
D: TRBD1
CDR3: CAISEGTGDDYEQYF
DNA: TGTGCCATCAGTGAGGGGACAGGGGACGACTACGAGCAGTACTTC

size: .
V: TRBV7-6
J: TRBJ2-3
D: .
CDR3: CASSFRGPSSTDTQYF
DNA: TGTGCCAGCAGCTTCAGGGGCCCTTCTAGCACAGATACGCAGTATTTT

size: .
V: TRBV6-1
J: TRBJ2-5
D: .
CDR3: CASSEVGPQYF
DNA: TGTGCCAGCAGTGAAGTTGGGCCCCAGTACTTC

size: .
V: TRBV5-4
J: TRBJ1-1
D: .
CDR3: CASSPQSGLGTEAFF
DNA: TGTGCCAGCAGCCCCCAGTCAGGGTTAGGCACTGAAGCTTTCTTT

size: few
V: TRBV20-1
J: TRBJ2-5
D: TRBD2
CDR3: CSVAQTSGMYF
DNA: TGCAGTGTGGCCCAAACTAGCGGGATGTACTTC

size: .
V: TRBV5-1
J: TRBJ1-3
D: .
CDR3: CASSRTVSSGNTIYF
DNA: TGCGCCAGCAGCCGGACAGTTTCCTCTGGAAACACCATATATTTT

size: .
V: TRBV6-4
J: TRBJ2-1
D: .
CDR3: CASSRDSYNEQFF
DNA: TGTGCCAGCAGTCGCGACAGTTACAATGAGCAGTTCTTC

size: once
V: TRBV18
J: TRBJ2-3
D: .
CDR3: CASSPPGGPGDTQYF
DNA: TGTGCCAGCTCACCACCGGGTGGGCCAGGAGATACGCAGTATTTT

size: .
V: TRBV5-1
J: TRBJ2-5
D: .
CDR3: CASSLGHGQETQYF
DNA: TGCGCCAGCAGCTTGGGACACGGCCAAGAGACCCAGTACTTC